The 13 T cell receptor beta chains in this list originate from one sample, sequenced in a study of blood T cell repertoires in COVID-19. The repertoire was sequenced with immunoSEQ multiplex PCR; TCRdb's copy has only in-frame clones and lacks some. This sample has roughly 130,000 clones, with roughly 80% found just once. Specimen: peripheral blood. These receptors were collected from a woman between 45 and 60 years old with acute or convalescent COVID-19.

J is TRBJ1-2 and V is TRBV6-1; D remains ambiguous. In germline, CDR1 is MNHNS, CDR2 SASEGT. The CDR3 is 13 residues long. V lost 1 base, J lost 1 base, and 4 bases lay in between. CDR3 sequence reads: CASSEVINYGYTF. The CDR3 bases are TGTGCCAGCAGTGAAGTAATTAACTATGGCTACACCTTC.

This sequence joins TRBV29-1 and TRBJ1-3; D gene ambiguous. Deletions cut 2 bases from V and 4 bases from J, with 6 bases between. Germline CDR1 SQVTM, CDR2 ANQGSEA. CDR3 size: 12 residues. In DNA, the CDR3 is TGCAGCGTTGAAACGGGGGGAAACACCATATATTTT. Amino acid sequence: CSVETGGNTIYF. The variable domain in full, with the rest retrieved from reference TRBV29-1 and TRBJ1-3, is SAVISQKPSRDICQRGTSLTIQCQVDSQVTMMFWYRQQPGQSLTLIATANQGSEATYESGFVIDKFPISRPNLTFSTLTVSNMSPEDSSIYLCSVETGGNTIYFGEGSWLTVV.

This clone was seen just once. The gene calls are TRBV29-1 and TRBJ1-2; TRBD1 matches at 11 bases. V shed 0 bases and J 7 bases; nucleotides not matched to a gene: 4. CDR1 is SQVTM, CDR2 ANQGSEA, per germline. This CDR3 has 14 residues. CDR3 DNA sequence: TGCAGCGTTGAAGAGGCGGACAGGGGGCTTGGCTACACCTTC. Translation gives CSVEEADRGLGYTF.

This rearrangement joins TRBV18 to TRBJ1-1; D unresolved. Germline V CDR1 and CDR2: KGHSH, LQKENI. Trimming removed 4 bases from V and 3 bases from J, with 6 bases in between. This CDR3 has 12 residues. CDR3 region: CASSLAYTEAFF. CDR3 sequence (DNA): TGTGCCAGCTCACTCGCGTACACTGAAGCTTTCTTT.

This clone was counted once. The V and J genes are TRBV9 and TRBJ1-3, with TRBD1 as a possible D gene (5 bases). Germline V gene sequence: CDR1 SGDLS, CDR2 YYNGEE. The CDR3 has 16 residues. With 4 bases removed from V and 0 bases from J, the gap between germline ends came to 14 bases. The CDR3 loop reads CASSPHSGFSGNTIYF. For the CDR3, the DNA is TGTGCCAGCAGCCCGCATTCAGGGTTCTCTGGAAACACCATATATTTT. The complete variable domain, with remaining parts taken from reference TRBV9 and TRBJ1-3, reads DSGVTQTPKHLITATGQRVTLRCSPRSGDLSVYWYQQSLDQGLQFLIQYYNGEERAKGNILERFSAQQFPDLHSELNLSSLELGDSALYFCASSPHSGFSGNTIYFGEGSWLTVV.

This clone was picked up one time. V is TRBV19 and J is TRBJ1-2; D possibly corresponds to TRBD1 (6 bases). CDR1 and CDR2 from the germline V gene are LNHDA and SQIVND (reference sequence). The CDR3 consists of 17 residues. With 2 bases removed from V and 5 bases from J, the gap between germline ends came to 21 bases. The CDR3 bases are TGTGCCAGTAGTATAATATGGGGGCAGGGCTCGAAGTATGGCTACACCTTC. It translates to CASSIIWGQGSKYGYTF. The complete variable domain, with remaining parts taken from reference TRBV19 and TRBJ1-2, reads DGGITQSPKYLFRKEGQNVTLSCEQNLNHDAMYWYRQDPGQGLRLIYYSQIVNDFQKGDIAEGYSVSREKKESFPLTVTSAQKNPTAFYLCASSIIWGQGSKYGYTFGSGTRLTVV.

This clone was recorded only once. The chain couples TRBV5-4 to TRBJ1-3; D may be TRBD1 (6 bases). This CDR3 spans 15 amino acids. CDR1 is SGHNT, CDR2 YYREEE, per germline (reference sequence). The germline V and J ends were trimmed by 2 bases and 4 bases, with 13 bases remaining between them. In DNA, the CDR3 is TGTGCCAGCAGCTTAGGGCCAGGGGCGGGAAACACCATATATTTT. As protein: CASSLGPGAGNTIYF.

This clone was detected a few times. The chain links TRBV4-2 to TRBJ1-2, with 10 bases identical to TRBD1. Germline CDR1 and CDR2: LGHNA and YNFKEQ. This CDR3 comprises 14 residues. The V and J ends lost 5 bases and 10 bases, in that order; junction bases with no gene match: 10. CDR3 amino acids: CASSSSTGGGAYTF. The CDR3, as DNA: TGTGCCAGCAGCTCATCGACAGGGGGCGGCGCCTACACCTTC.

The CDR3 here is CASSLQGSASGNTIYF. The CDR3 nucleotides are TGTGCCAGCAGCCTTCAGGGCAGTGCGTCTGGAAACACCATATATTTT. J is TRBJ1-3 and V is TRBV9; tentatively, D is TRBD1 (5 bases). Germline CDR1 reads SGDLS; CDR2 reads YYNGEE. This CDR3 region has 16 residues. V was trimmed by 4 bases and J by 1 base, leaving 15 bases between them.

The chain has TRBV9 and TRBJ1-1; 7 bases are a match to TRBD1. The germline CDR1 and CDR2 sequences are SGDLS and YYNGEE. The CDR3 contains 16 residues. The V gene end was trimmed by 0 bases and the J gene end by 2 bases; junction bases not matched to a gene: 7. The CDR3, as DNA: TGTGCCAGCAGCGTAGAGGGGGCAGGGGTCAACACTGAAGCTTTCTTT. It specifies CASSVEGAGVNTEAFF.

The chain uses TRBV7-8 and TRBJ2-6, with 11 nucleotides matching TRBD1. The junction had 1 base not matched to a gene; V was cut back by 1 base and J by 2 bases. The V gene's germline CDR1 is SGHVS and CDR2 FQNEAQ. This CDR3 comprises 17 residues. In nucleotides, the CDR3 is TGTGCCAGCAGCTTAGTGGGACAGGGGGCTGGGGCCAACGTCCTGACTTTC. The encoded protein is CASSLVGQGAGANVLTF.

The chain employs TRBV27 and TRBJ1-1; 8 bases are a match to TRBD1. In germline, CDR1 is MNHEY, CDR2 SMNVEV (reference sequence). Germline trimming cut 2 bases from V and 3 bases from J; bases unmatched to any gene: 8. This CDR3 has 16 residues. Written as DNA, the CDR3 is TGTGCCAGCAGTTTACCGGGCCCGGACAGGGACACTGAAGCTTTCTTT. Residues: CASSLPGPDRDTEAFF.

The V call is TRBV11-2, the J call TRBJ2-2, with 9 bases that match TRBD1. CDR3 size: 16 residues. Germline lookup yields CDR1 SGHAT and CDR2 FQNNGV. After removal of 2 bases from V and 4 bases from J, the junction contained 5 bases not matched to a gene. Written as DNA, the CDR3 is TGTGCCAGCAGCTTACGGGACAGGGCCCTCACCGGGGAGCTGTTTTTT. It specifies CASSLRDRALTGELFF.